This T cell receptor (beta chain) originates from a study of T cell responses to AZD1222 COVID-19 vaccine. TCRdb's table, derived via immunoSEQ multiplex PCR, lists solely in-frame clones and lacks some. The sample contains about 140,000 clones, 80% to 90% of which appear only once. Whole-study findings and limits: Sampling captured repertoires only after the peak T cell response. Within unmutated variant regions lay the reported targets of nearly half of spike-specific TCRs. Recipients of AZD1222 seropositive at baseline numbered only 5 to 7. Possibly, clonal diversity was underestimated; donors were largely white British and included more females.

As regards this clone: Its specificity is unknown.

The sequenced sample was peripheral blood, obtained on day 0 of AZD1222 vaccination. This TCR derives from an adult in good health.

CDR3 in DNA: TGTGCCAGCAGCCATCGTTACAGGGTTGGTTCACCCCTCCACTTT. The encoded protein is CASSHRYRVGSPLHF. The chain couples TRBV3-1 (or the pseudogene TRBV3-2) to TRBJ1-6, with D possibly matching TRBD1 (6 bases). The germline CDR1 and CDR2 sequences are LGHDT and YNNKEL (reference sequence). This CDR3 is built from 15 residues. Deletions cut 3 bases from V and 9 bases from J, with 15 bases between.